Listed below are T cell receptor beta chains from one sample, sequenced in a study of blood T cell repertoires in COVID-19. TCRdb's copy holds only in-frame clones and misses some; the assay was immunoSEQ multiplex PCR. Seen here are around 250,000 clones, 85% to 90% observed once, and the top ten hold approximately 4%. Sequenced: PBMCs or T cells enriched from blood (not recorded which). The source of these receptors is a woman aged 25 to 39 with acute COVID-19. Each CDR3 is given with its conserved first and last residue. D genes are given only for firm matches. Rows give clone size only sometimes, using once, few, many, or a class for an expanded clone.

j_call d_call clone_size v_call cdr3_aa cdr3_nt
TRBJ2-1 . . TRBV6-1 CASSEQGPMLDNEQFF TGTGCCAGCAGTGAACAGGGCCCCATGTTAGACAATGAGCAGTTCTTC
TRBJ2-1 TRBD1 . TRBV7-6 CASSSLGTGLSYNEQFF TGTGCCAGCAGCTCCCTTGGGACAGGGCTCTCCTACAATGAGCAGTTCTTC
TRBJ1-1 . . TRBV3-1/TRBV3-2 CASSQDGGGTEAFF TGTGCCAGCAGCCAAGACGGCGGGGGCACTGAAGCTTTCTTT
TRBJ2-7 . . TRBV5-4 CASSLLANEQYF TGTGCCAGCAGCTTGCTAGCGAACGAGCAGTACTTC
TRBJ2-1 TRBD2 few TRBV7-8 CASSLASGRATYNEQFF TGTGCCAGCAGCTTAGCTAGCGGGAGGGCGACCTACAATGAGCAGTTCTTC
TRBJ2-3 . . TRBV29-1 CSGGFSTDTQYF TGCAGCGGCGGATTTAGCACAGATACGCAGTATTTT
TRBJ1-2 TRBD1 once TRBV3-1/TRBV3-2 CASSQNRGGQAYGYTF TGTGCCAGCAGCCAAAACAGGGGGGGGCAAGCCTATGGCTACACCTTC
TRBJ1-1 . . TRBV6-6 CASSSGQNTEAFF TGTGCCAGCAGTTCGGGACAGAACACTGAAGCTTTCTTT
TRBJ1-2 . . TRBV6-5 CASSTGGHGYTF TGTGCCAGCAGTACGGGGGGACATGGCTACACCTTC
TRBJ2-1 TRBD2 . TRBV10-3 CAVRRASGSNEQFF TGTGCCGTCCGACGGGCTAGCGGGAGTAATGAGCAGTTCTTC
TRBJ1-4 . . TRBV9 CASSEGLNNEKLFF TGTGCCAGCAGCGAGGGGCTAAATAATGAAAAACTGTTTTTT
TRBJ2-2 TRBD2 . TRBV7-9 CASSFLVGLAGTGELFF TGTGCCAGCAGCTTTCTTGTTGGTCTAGCGGGAACCGGGGAGCTGTTTTTT
TRBJ1-5 TRBD1 . TRBV28 CASSVSGQVGGPQHF TGTGCCAGCAGTGTATCCGGACAGGTTGGCGGCCCCCAGCATTTT
TRBJ2-3 . . TRBV19 CASQKPHGQGKDTQYF TGTGCCAGTCAAAAGCCGCACGGGCAGGGTAAAGATACGCAGTATTTT
TRBJ2-2 TRBD2 . TRBV11-2 CASSGPLAGEATGELFF TGTGCCAGCAGCGGCCCTCTAGCGGGAGAAGCCACCGGGGAGCTGTTTTTT
TRBJ2-6 . many TRBV4-1 CASSRPIPGANVLTF TGCGCCAGCAGCCGTCCTATCCCTGGGGCCAACGTCCTGACTTTC
TRBJ1-2 . . TRBV6-1 CASSDASLGYGYTF TGTGCCAGCAGTGACGCCAGCCTAGGCTATGGCTACACCTTC
TRBJ2-7 TRBD2 . TRBV9 CASSAQGTSDGDEQYF TGTGCCAGCAGCGCACAAGGCACTAGCGACGGGGACGAGCAGTACTTC
TRBJ2-5 . . TRBV5-1 CASSLNAGSLETQYF TGCGCCAGCAGCTTGAATGCCGGGTCGTTGGAGACCCAGTACTTC
TRBJ1-2 TRBD1 . TRBV9 CASSGTGVFGYTF TGTGCCAGCTCCGGGACAGGGGTTTTTGGCTACACCTTC
TRBJ2-7 TRBD1 . TRBV28 CASSLSDRVYEQYF TGTGCCAGCAGTTTATCGGACAGGGTCTACGAGCAGTACTTC
TRBJ2-2 . . TRBV3-1/TRBV3-2 CASRHNTGELFF TGTGCCAGCAGACATAACACCGGGGAGCTGTTTTTT
TRBJ1-1 . . TRBV6-2/TRBV6-3 CASSYSQGNTEAFF TGTGCCAGCAGTTACTCGCAGGGTAACACTGAAGCTTTCTTT
TRBJ1-4 TRBD1 . TRBV4-1 CASSDQQGAREKLFF TGCGCCAGCAGCGACCAACAGGGGGCGAGGGAAAAACTGTTTTTT
TRBJ2-3 . . TRBV28 CASIRASTDTQYF TGTGCCAGCATCAGGGCTAGCACAGATACGCAGTATTTT
TRBJ1-4 TRBD1 . TRBV27 CASSLNRGNEKLFF TGTGCCAGCAGTTTAAACAGGGGAAATGAAAAACTGTTTTTT
TRBJ2-2 . . TRBV10-1 CASSGGGRNTGELFF TGCGCCAGCAGTGGTGGGGGCAGGAACACCGGGGAGCTGTTTTTT
TRBJ2-1 . . TRBV4-2 CASSQEREMAEQFF TGTGCCAGCAGCCAAGAACGGGAGATGGCTGAGCAGTTCTTC
TRBJ2-2 TRBD1 . TRBV11-2 CASSTWTGNTGELFF TGTGCCAGCAGTACTTGGACAGGGAACACCGGGGAGCTGTTTTTT
TRBJ2-7 . . TRBV28 CASSPGVAWEQYF TGTGCCAGCAGTCCCGGGGTAGCGTGGGAGCAGTACTTC
TRBJ1-2 . once TRBV11-2 CASSLTQGDYGYTF TGTGCCAGCAGCTTAACTCAGGGTGACTATGGCTACACCTTC
TRBJ1-3 . . TRBV3-1/TRBV3-2 CASSQSLNTAGNTIYF TGTGCCAGCAGCCAAAGTCTGAATACGGCTGGAAACACCATATATTTT
TRBJ2-1 TRBD2 . TRBV30 CAWSPGGTGGGNEQFF TGTGCCTGGAGTCCGGGGGGGACTGGGGGAGGTAATGAGCAGTTCTTC
TRBJ1-3 . . TRBV15 CATSRDFRDTIYF TGTGCCACCAGCAGAGATTTCAGGGACACCATATATTTT
TRBJ2-6 TRBD1 . TRBV11-2 CASSPPGQGSGANVLTF TGTGCCAGCAGCCCTCCGGGACAGGGTTCTGGGGCCAACGTCCTGACTTTC
TRBJ1-4 TRBD1 once TRBV18 CASSPLEGAGEKLFF TGTGCCAGCTCACCACTCGAGGGGGCCGGTGAAAAACTGTTTTTT
TRBJ1-2 . . TRBV9 CASSVGGISYGYTF TGTGCCAGCAGCGTAGGGGGCATAAGCTATGGCTACACCTTC
TRBJ2-3 . . TRBV4-1 CASSPNSEPPDTQYF TGCGCCAGCAGCCCCAATAGCGAACCCCCCGATACGCAGTATTTT
TRBJ2-1 TRBD1 . TRBV7-3 CASSRNSVRTGWNEQFF TGTGCCAGCAGCCGAAACTCCGTCCGGACAGGGTGGAATGAGCAGTTCTTC